Listed below are T cell receptor beta chains from one sample, sequenced in a study of Ad26.COV2.S vaccination and SARS-CoV-2 variants. Repertoires were generated with immunoSEQ multiplex PCR, while TCRdb's copy carries only in-frame clones and drops some. In the table there are about 350,000 clones, about 90% of which are singletons. The input for sequencing was peripheral blood, taken after recovery from COVID-19. The receptors stem from a human donor who had recovered from COVID-19. Both conserved end residues are part of each CDR3. The D gene is left open where the match is weak. The size field is filled for only some rows; it gives once, few, many or a size class.

length,D,size,V,J,CDR3,DNA
15,-,-,TRBV5-1,TRBJ2-5,CASSLVLLEQETQYF,TGCGCCAGCAGCTTGGTCCTCCTAGAACAAGAGACCCAGTACTTC
15,TRBD1,-,TRBV4-1,TRBJ2-5,CASSQGQGVQETQYF,TGCGCCAGCAGCCAGGGTCAGGGGGTCCAAGAGACCCAGTACTTC
14,-,-,TRBV19,TRBJ1-6,CASSIRHKNSPLHF,TGTGCCAGTAGTATCAGGCACAAAAATTCACCCCTCCACTTT
17,-,few,TRBV6-2/TRBV6-3,TRBJ2-5,CASSPDWRGILQETQYF,TGTGCCAGCAGCCCCGATTGGAGGGGAATTCTACAAGAGACCCAGTACTTC
14,-,-,TRBV19,TRBJ1-1,CASRFQGGNTEAFF,TGTGCCAGTAGGTTTCAAGGTGGGAACACTGAAGCTTTCTTT
17,-,-,TRBV15,TRBJ1-1,CATSRDGRGPGHTEAFF,TGTGCCACCAGCAGAGATGGCAGGGGCCCGGGTCACACTGAAGCTTTCTTT
14,-,-,TRBV7-2,TRBJ2-1,CASSLALTYNEQFF,TGTGCCAGCAGCTTAGCGCTTACCTACAATGAGCAGTTCTTC
11,TRBD1,-,TRBV2,TRBJ1-1,CASSPGGEAFF,TGTGCCAGCAGTCCAGGGGGTGAAGCTTTCTTT
14,-,-,TRBV5-8,TRBJ1-1,CASSLQQMNTEAFF,TGTGCCAGCAGCTTGCAACAGATGAACACTGAAGCTTTCTTT
11,-,-,TRBV6-5,TRBJ1-1,CASRGRTEAFF,TGTGCCAGCAGGGGTAGAACTGAAGCTTTCTTT
15,-,-,TRBV3-1/TRBV3-2,TRBJ1-4,CASSPWTADGEKLFF,TGTGCCAGCAGTCCTTGGACAGCCGATGGGGAAAAACTGTTTTTT
13,TRBD2,-,TRBV5-4,TRBJ2-1,CASSQTSGNEQFF,TGTGCCAGCAGCCAGACTAGCGGTAATGAGCAGTTCTTC
15,-,once,TRBV7-9,TRBJ2-7,CASSSRTHDYGGQYF,TGTGCCAGCAGCTCCAGGACACATGACTACGGTGGGCAGTACTTC
12,TRBD2,-,TRBV5-4,TRBJ2-3,CASSLDGGLQYF,TGTGCCAGCAGCTTGGACGGGGGGTTGCAGTATTTT
12,-,once,TRBV5-5,TRBJ1-6,CASSYRDSPLHF,TGTGCCAGCAGCTACAGGGATTCACCCCTCCACTTT
13,-,-,TRBV10-3,TRBJ2-5,CAISEKDQETQYF,TGTGCCATCAGTGAGAAGGACCAAGAGACCCAGTACTTC
14,-,-,TRBV6-2/TRBV6-3,TRBJ2-3,CASSYIDSTDTQYF,TGTGCCAGCAGTTACATCGACAGCACAGATACGCAGTATTTT
16,-,few,TRBV5-4,TRBJ1-5,CASSLGGGQGGQPQHF,TGTGCCAGCAGCCTTGGCGGGGGGCAGGGAGGTCAGCCCCAGCATTTT
14,-,-,TRBV4-2,TRBJ1-6,CASSQQGRRSPLHF,TGTGCCAGCAGCCAACAGGGGAGACGTTCACCCCTCCACTTT
15,-,-,TRBV5-4,TRBJ1-1,CASSLGGRLNTEAFF,TGTGCCAGCAGCTTGGGGGGACGGTTGAACACTGAAGCTTTCTTT
14,-,-,TRBV3-1/TRBV3-2,TRBJ2-7,CASSGPEEGYEQYF,TGTGCCAGCAGTGGACCGGAGGAAGGCTACGAGCAGTACTTC
15,-,-,TRBV5-1,TRBJ2-5,CASSLRNGNQETQYF,TGCGCCAGCAGCCTCCGGAATGGCAACCAAGAGACCCAGTACTTC
12,-,-,TRBV19,TRBJ2-2,CASSIPPGELFF,TGTGCCAGTAGTATCCCACCCGGGGAGCTGTTTTTT